The next 14 T cell receptor beta chains were all read from a single sample in a study of T cells in Graves' hyperthyroidism and ophthalmopathy. RNA transcripts provided the source from which TCR beta CDR3 regions were amplified. In the first-round RT-PCR of the TCR CDR3, the HTBI primer set was used. TCRdb called the multiplex PCR reads again in MiXCR, with one record for every CDR3 protein. The sample has under 400,000 distinct CDR3 sequences; roughly 18% are singletons. Sequenced sample: blood. The receptors were sampled from a woman aged 40 to 50 with Graves' ophthalmopathy.

This clonotype was counted a few times. A read error may account for a junction end that differs from germline. This rearrangement joins TRBV5-4 to TRBJ2-7, with D uncertain. CDR1 SGHNT and CDR2 YYREEE come from the germline V gene (reference sequence). This CDR3 is built from 17 residues. The CDR3 spells CAGSLDTLLAATYEQYF. The DNA of the CDR3 is TGTGCCGGCAGCTTGGATACGCTGCTCGCGGCAACCTACGAGCAGTACTTC.

The genes are TRBV15 and TRBJ1-5, with D perhaps matching TRBD1 (5 bases). Germline assignment: CDR1 LNHNV and CDR2 YYDKDF (reference sequence). The V end lost 1 base, the J end lost 2 bases, and 18 bases lay between the germline ends. The CDR3 is made up of 18 amino acids. CDR3: CATSRGRSGKSGNQPQHF. The CDR3 bases are TGTGCCACCAGCAGAGGACGGTCAGGGAAATCAGGCAATCAGCCCCAGCATTTT.

This clonotype showed up many times. This rearrangement joins TRBV19 to TRBJ1-5, with a weak D call TRBD1 (6 bases). Germline CDR1 is LNHDA and CDR2 is SQIVND (reference sequence). CDR3 length: 15 residues. V shed 7 bases and J shed 5 bases, with 18 bases lying between them. CDR3 nucleotide sequence: TGTGCCAGTACTCCCAGGGGCGACGCGGATCAGCCCCAGCATTTT. Translation gives CASTPRGDADQPQHF.

This clonotype has at least ten counts. The genes are TRBV4-3 and TRBJ1-1, with 7 bases lining up with TRBD1. Germline values: CDR1 LGHNA, CDR2 YSLEER. J lost 5 bases, V lost 4 bases, and 7 bases had no gene match. This CDR3 comprises 14 residues. The CDR3 region is CASSRGDRDTEAFF. The CDR3 DNA is TGCGCCAGCAGCCGGGGAGACAGGGATACTGAAGCTTTCTTT.

This clonotype has ten or more counts. The chain combines TRBV4-3 with TRBJ2-7, with D hard to call. Germline CDR1 LGHNA, CDR2 YSLEER. V lost 0 bases and J 2 bases, leaving 8 bases between the germline ends. The CDR3 is made up of 14 amino acids. The DNA of the CDR3 is TGCGCCAGCAGCCAAGATCTAGGTGCCTACGAGCAGTACTTC. It codes for CASSQDLGAYEQYF.

This clonotype was found many times. The rearrangement joins TRBV6-1 to TRBJ2-2; 9 nucleotides align to TRBD2. CDR1 is MNHNS and CDR2 is SASEGT in the germline V gene. The CDR3 is made up of 15 amino acids. V lost 1 base to trimming and J lost 5 bases; unmatched junction nucleotides: 2. The CDR3 sequence is CASSEELAGTGELFF. As DNA, the CDR3 is TGTGCCAGCAGTGAAGAGCTAGCGGGGACCGGGGAGCTGTTTTTT.

The genes are TRBV4-1 and TRBJ2-4; D is possibly TRBD2 (5 bases). Trimming shortened V by 1 base and J by 0 bases, and 13 bases separated the two germline ends. The CDR3 extends over 17 amino acids. The germline V gene encodes CDR1 MGHRA and CDR2 YSYEKL. The CDR3 DNA is TGCGCCAGCAGCCAAGCGTTCGGGGAACTAGCCAAAAACATTCAGTACTTC. Encoded protein: CASSQAFGELAKNIQYF.

This clonotype has a count of ten or more. The rearrangement joins TRBV6-2 or TRBV6-3 to TRBJ1-5; tentative D call: TRBD1 (6 bases). The V and J ends lost 6 bases and 6 bases respectively, with 15 bases between them. Per the germline V gene, CDR1 is MNHEY and CDR2 is SVGEGT. This CDR3 spans 14 amino acids. The CDR3 protein is CASSRVQGGQPQHF. CDR3 nucleotides: TGTGCCAGCAGCCGCGTACAGGGCGGTCAGCCCCAGCATTTT.

Worth noting for this clonotype: Just one base apart from a much larger clone, this may be a read error. This rearrangement joins TRBV7-9 to TRBJ2-5; unclear D gene. The length of the CDR3 is 13 residues. CDR1 is SEHNR, CDR2 FQNEAQ, per germline (reference sequence). The CDR3 sequence: CARSFPPKETQYF. CDR3 bases: TGTGCCAGGAGCTTTCCCCCCAAAGAGACCCAGTACTTC. The whole variable domain, remainder taken from reference TRBV7-9 and TRBJ2-5, is DTGVSQNPRHKITKRGQNVTFRCDPISEHNRLYWYRQTLGQGPEFLTYFQNEAQLEKSRLLSDRFSAERPKGSFSTLEIQRTEQGDSAMYLCARSFPPKETQYFGPGTRLLVL.

The V call is TRBV12-3 or TRBV12-4, the J call TRBJ1-6; TRBD1 is a possible D gene (5 bases). This CDR3 has 15 residues. Trimming pared 2 bases from V and 10 bases from J, leaving 15 bases between. Here the CDR3 reads CASSLSGTPASPLHF. The CDR3 bases are TGTGCCAGCAGTTTATCAGGGACCCCAGCCTCACCCCTCCACTTT.

This clonotype was detected many times. The chain couples TRBV7-9 to TRBJ2-5; TRBD2 matches at 7 bases. CDR3 length: 16 amino acids. The germline gives CDR1 SEHNR, CDR2 FQNEAQ (reference sequence). V was clipped by 2 bases and J by 4 bases; unmatched bases: 10. The CDR3 DNA is TGTGCCAGCAGCTTATGGCCGGGAGGAGGTGGAGAGACCCAGTACTTC. This encodes CASSLWPGGGGETQYF.

This clonotype has a count of ten or more. The chain combines TRBV30 with TRBJ1-6; no firm D call. The V gene's germline CDR1 is GTSNPN and CDR2 SVGIG (reference sequence). Deletions cut 0 bases from V and 7 bases from J, with 10 bases between. The CDR3 totals 14 residues. The DNA of the CDR3 is TGTGCCTGGAGTGTACAAGGGATGAATTCACCCCTCCACTTT. Protein: CAWSVQGMNSPLHF.

This clonotype was seen many times. The V gene is TRBV5-1, the J gene TRBJ2-2; tentatively, D is TRBD1 or TRBD2 (6 bases each). Trimming pared 3 bases from V and 6 bases from J, leaving 18 bases between. CDR3 length: 16 amino acids. Germline assignment: CDR1 SGHRS and CDR2 YFSETQ. This CDR3 is CASSSDLGGTAGELFF. The CDR3, as DNA: TGCGCCAGCAGCTCAGACCTAGGGGGGACGGCCGGGGAGCTGTTTTTT.

This clonotype was found many times. CDR3 nucleotides: TGTGCCAGCAGCGGCTTGCGCAGGGCGGAAGCTTTCTTT. This encodes CASSGLRRAEAFF. V gene TRBV7-9 combines with J gene TRBJ1-1; perhaps TRBD1 as D (5 bases). The CDR3 contains 13 residues. CDR1 and CDR2 (germline): SEHNR, FQNEAQ (reference sequence). Between the trimmed V and J ends, which lost 5 bases and 8 bases, there was a span of 15 bases.